Following are 15 T cell receptor beta chains from one sample sequenced in a study of vaccination and CD4 T cells after COVID-19. The treatment here: 10-day PBMC culture with coronavirus spike peptide pools or control peptides (ViraFEST assay). No antigen has been assigned to these receptors. Cultured CD4+ T cells had their DNA profiled by the Oncomine TCR Beta short-read assay. TCRdb re-analysed the PCR reads in MiXCR, keeping a single row per CDR3 protein. The sample shows over 10,000 distinct CDR3 sequences, 50% of them seen only once. Material: CD4+ T cells from blood, cultured in vitro. The source of these receptors is a human donor who had recovered from COVID-19.

In DNA form, the CDR3 reads TGTGCCAGCAGCCTGTTCTGGGGGACAGAGCAAGAGACCCAGTACTTC. It encodes CASSLFWGTEQETQYF. The V gene is TRBV5-4, the J gene TRBJ2-5, with TRBD1 matching 7 bases. The V and J ends lost 4 bases and 2 bases, in that order; junction bases with no gene match: 11. The CDR3 totals 16 residues. CDR1 and CDR2 from the germline V gene are SGHNT and YYREEE (reference sequence).

The chain carries TRBV27 and TRBJ1-5; D is possibly TRBD1 (5 bases). Trimming removed 6 bases at V and 9 bases at J, with 12 bases between. The length of the CDR3 is 12 residues. Germline CDR1 MNHEY, CDR2 SMNVEV (reference sequence). This CDR3 reads CASSRERGPQHF. The DNA of the CDR3 is TGTGCCAGCAGCCGTGAAAGGGGGCCCCAGCATTTT.

V gene TRBV12-3 or TRBV12-4 combines with J gene TRBJ2-5, with D possibly TRBD2 on 5 matching bases. V was shortened by 5 bases and J by 4 bases, with 14 bases between the two germline ends. CDR3 length equals 14 residues. CDR3 DNA sequence: TGTGCCAGCAGTCTCTTTGGGAGCGGAGAGACCCAGTACTTC. As protein: CASSLFGSGETQYF.

V usage is TRBV20-1 and J usage is TRBJ1-1, with D unresolved. CDR1 is DFQATT, CDR2 SNEGSKA, per germline (reference sequence). CDR3 size: 13 residues. V shed 6 bases and J shed 1 base, with 12 bases lying between them. The CDR3 DNA sequence: TGCAGTGCACCTAGGACGGGGAACACTGAAGCTTTCTTT. Protein sequence: CSAPRTGNTEAFF.

The V and J genes are TRBV20-1 and TRBJ1-4; TRBD1 is a possible D gene (6 bases). Looked up from germline, CDR1 is DFQATT and CDR2 is SNEGSKA (reference sequence). V was clipped by 5 bases and J by 8 bases, with 24 bases between them. The CDR3 spans 16 residues. CDR3 sequence (DNA): TGCAGTGCTTACTCCTTTGAACAGGGCCCGCGAGAAAAACTGTTTTTT. Amino acid sequence: CSAYSFEQGPREKLFF.

J is TRBJ2-5 and V is TRBV7-2; 8 bases match TRBD1. The CDR3 sequence is 13 residues long. V lost 3 bases, J lost 4 bases, and 1 base stayed unmatched. CDR1 and CDR2 (germline): SGHTA, FQGNSA. The CDR3 bases are TGTGCCAGCAGCTTCGGACAGGGAGAGACCCAGTACTTC. Translating gives CASSFGQGETQYF.

The chain is built from TRBV20-1 and TRBJ1-4; D is uncertain. V lost 1 base to trimming and J lost 0 bases, with 15 bases between them. Germline V gives CDR1 DFQATT, CDR2 SNEGSKA (reference sequence). CDR3 length: 17 residues. As DNA, the CDR3 is TGCAGTGCTAGAGGAGGTGGGAAAACAGCAACTAATGAAAAACTGTTTTTT. This codes for CSARGGGKTATNEKLFF.

In its sample, this clonotype was seen a few times. The chain is built from TRBV7-2 and TRBJ2-1; 10 bases are a match to TRBD1. The trim removed 2 bases at V and 3 bases at J, leaving 4 bases unmatched. CDR3 length equals 16 residues. CDR1 SGHTA and CDR2 FQGNSA come from the germline V gene. CDR3 sequence: CASSLTGQGGYNEQFF. The CDR3 nucleotides read TGTGCCAGCAGCTTAACCGGACAGGGGGGCTACAATGAGCAGTTCTTC.

V gene TRBV20-1 combines with J gene TRBJ2-1; 7 bases map to TRBD1. V was pared by 4 bases and J by 2 bases, with 5 bases of the junction left unmatched. CDR1 DFQATT and CDR2 SNEGSKA come from the germline V gene (reference sequence). The CDR3 loop spans 14 amino acids. The CDR3 spells CSANRQGTYNEQFF. The CDR3 DNA is TGCAGTGCTAATAGACAGGGCACCTACAATGAGCAGTTCTTC.

This clonotype has just one count. The V call is TRBV30, the J call TRBJ2-5, with 11 bases fitting TRBD2. The CDR3 consists of 14 residues. V trimming: 1 base; J trimming: 4 bases; junction bases outside the gene matches: 2. In germline, CDR1 is GTSNPN, CDR2 SVGIG (reference sequence). The CDR3 DNA sequence: TGTGCCTGGAGTGCAGGACTAGCGGGAGAGACCCAGTACTTC. It encodes CAWSAGLAGETQYF. Supplemented by reference TRBV30 and TRBJ2-5, the full variable domain reads SQTIHQWPATLVQPVGSPLSLECTVEGTSNPNLYWYRQAAGRGLQLLFYSVGIGQISSEVPQNLSASRPQDRQFILSSKKLLLSDSGFYLCAWSAGLAGETQYFGPGTRLLVL.

DNA of the CDR3: TGTGCCAGCAGTGGACTCACTGCTTCTAATGAAAAACTGTTTTTT. This gives the protein CASSGLTASNEKLFF. The chain recombines TRBV28 with TRBJ1-4; D remains unclear. The CDR3 is 15 amino acids. V dropped 5 bases and J dropped 3 bases, with 13 bases sitting between them. Germline CDR1 reads MDHEN; CDR2 reads SYDVKM. Full variable domain (rest looked up from reference TRBV28 and TRBJ1-4): DVKVTQSSRYLVKRTGEKVFLECVQDMDHENMFWYRQDPGLGLRLIYFSYDVKMKEKGDIPEGYSVSREKKERFSLILESASTNQTSMYLCASSGLTASNEKLFFGSGTQLSVL.

This clonotype occurred a few times. This sequence joins TRBV10-2 and TRBJ2-7; TRBD1 matches at 8 bases. Germline values: CDR1 WSHSY, CDR2 SAAADI. V was pared by 7 bases and J by 1 base, with 3 bases of the junction left unmatched. This CDR3 comprises 13 residues. CDR3 protein: CASNGQGSYEQYF. The CDR3 bases are TGCGCCAGCAACGGACAGGGATCCTACGAGCAGTACTTC.

The chain joins TRBV7-3 to TRBJ1-1; D remains ambiguous. The CDR3 has 13 residues. V was shortened by 5 bases and J by 0 bases, with 7 bases between the two germline ends. Germline loops: CDR1 SGHTA, CDR2 FQGTGA. CDR3 protein: CASSATVNTEAFF. Here the CDR3 DNA reads TGTGCCAGCAGCGCGACGGTGAACACTGAAGCTTTCTTT.

The sample holds a few counts of this clonotype. The chain joins TRBV4-2 to TRBJ2-3; TRBD1 aligns across 7 bases. The germline V gene encodes CDR1 LGHNA and CDR2 YNFKEQ. This CDR3 is built from 15 residues. The junction had 0 bases not matched to a gene; V was cut back by 0 bases and J by 0 bases. The CDR3 is CASSQDRGSTDTQYF. The CDR3 nucleotides are TGTGCCAGCAGCCAAGACAGGGGGAGCACAGATACGCAGTATTTT.

This clonotype was detected only a few times. The gene calls are TRBV20-1 and TRBJ1-5, with 9 bases aligning to TRBD1. The CDR3 runs to 13 residues. The germline gives CDR1 DFQATT, CDR2 SNEGSKA (reference sequence). V shed 4 bases, J shed 8 bases, and the junction held 6 bases outside the gene matches. The CDR3 DNA is TGCAGTGCTACCGGGACAGGGACAGAGCCCCAGCATTTT. Its protein is CSATGTGTEPQHF.